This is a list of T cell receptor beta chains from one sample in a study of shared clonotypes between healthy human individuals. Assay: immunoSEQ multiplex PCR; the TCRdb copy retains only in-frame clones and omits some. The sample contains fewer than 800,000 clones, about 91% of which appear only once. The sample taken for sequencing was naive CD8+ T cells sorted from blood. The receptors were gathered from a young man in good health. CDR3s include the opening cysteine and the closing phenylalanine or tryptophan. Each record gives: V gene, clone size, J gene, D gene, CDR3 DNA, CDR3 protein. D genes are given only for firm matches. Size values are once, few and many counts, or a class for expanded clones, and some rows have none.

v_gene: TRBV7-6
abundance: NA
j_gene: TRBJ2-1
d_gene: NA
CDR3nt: TGTGCCAGCAGCTTACTGAGTACTGCTGAGCAGTTCTTC
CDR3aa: CASSLLSTAEQFF

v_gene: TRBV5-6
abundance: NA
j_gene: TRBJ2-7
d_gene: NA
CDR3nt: TGTGCCAGCAGCTCAAATTACGAGCAGTACTTC
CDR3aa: CASSSNYEQYF

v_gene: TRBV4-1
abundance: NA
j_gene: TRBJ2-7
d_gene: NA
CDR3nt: TGCGCCAGCAGCCAAAGTATAGGTCCGGTCTACGAGCAGTACTTC
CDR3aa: CASSQSIGPVYEQYF

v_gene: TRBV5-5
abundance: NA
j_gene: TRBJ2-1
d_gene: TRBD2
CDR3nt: TGTGCCAGCAAGGCGGGGGACTCCTACAATGAGCAGTTCTTC
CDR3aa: CASKAGDSYNEQFF

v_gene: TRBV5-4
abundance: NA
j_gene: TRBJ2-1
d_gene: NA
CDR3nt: TGTGCCAGCAGCTTGAGTGGGAGACGTCGCCCCGACAATGAGCAGTTCTTC
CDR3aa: CASSLSGRRRPDNEQFF

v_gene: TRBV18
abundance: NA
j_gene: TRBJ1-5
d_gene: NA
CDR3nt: TGTGCCAGCTCATCGATGAAGGGCGGGGATCAGCCCCAGCATTTT
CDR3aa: CASSSMKGGDQPQHF

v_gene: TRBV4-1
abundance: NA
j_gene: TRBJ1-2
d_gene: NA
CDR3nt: TGCGCCAGCAGCCAAGTCGGAGGATTTGGCTACACCTTC
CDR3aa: CASSQVGGFGYTF

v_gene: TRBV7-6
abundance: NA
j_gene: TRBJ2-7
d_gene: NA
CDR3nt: TGTGCCAGCAGCCCGACTAGGATTATGGACGAGCAGTACTTC
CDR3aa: CASSPTRIMDEQYF

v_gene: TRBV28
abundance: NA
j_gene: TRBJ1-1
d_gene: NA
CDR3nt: TGTGCCAGCAGTTTAACAGGGTATTTTGAAGCTTTCTTT
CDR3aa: CASSLTGYFEAFF

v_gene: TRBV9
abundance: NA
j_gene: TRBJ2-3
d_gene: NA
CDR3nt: TGTGCCAGCAGCGACCCGTCCGGGACAACCGGGGCAGATACGCAGTATTTT
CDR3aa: CASSDPSGTTGADTQYF

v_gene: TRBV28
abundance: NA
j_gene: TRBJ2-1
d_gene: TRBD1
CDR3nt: TGTGCCAGCCTTTCCTTCCGGGACAGGGCCTACAATGAGCAGTTCTTC
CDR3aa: CASLSFRDRAYNEQFF

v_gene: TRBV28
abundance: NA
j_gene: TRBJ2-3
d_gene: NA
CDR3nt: TGTGCCAGCAGTTACTTGGGACCAGATACGCAGTATTTT
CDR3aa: CASSYLGPDTQYF

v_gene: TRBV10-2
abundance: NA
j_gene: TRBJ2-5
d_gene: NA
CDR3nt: TGCGCCAGCAGTGAGTCGACAGAGACCCAGTACTTC
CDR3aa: CASSESTETQYF

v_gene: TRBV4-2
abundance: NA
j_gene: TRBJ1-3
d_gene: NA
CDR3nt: TGTGCCAGCAGCCAAGATCGGTCTGGGACCAACTCTGGAAACACCATATATTTT
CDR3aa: CASSQDRSGTNSGNTIYF

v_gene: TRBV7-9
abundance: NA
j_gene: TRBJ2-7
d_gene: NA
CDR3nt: TGTGCCAGCAGCCTAAGAGAGGAGCCCTACGAGCAGTACTTC
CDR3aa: CASSLREEPYEQYF

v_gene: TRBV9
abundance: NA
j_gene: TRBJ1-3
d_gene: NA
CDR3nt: TGTGCCAGCAGCGTATGGTCTGGAAACACCATATATTTT
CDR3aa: CASSVWSGNTIYF

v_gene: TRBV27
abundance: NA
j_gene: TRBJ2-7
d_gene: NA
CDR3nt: TGTGCCAGCAGTTCACCGGGGCTGGCGATTAGAGAGCAGTACTTC
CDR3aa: CASSSPGLAIREQYF

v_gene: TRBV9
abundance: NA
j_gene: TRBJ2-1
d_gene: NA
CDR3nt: TGTGCCAGCAGCGAGGGGACTGCTCCTAATGAGCAGTTCTTC
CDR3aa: CASSEGTAPNEQFF

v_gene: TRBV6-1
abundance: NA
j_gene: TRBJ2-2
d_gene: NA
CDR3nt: TGTGCCAGCAGTGATGTCGCCGGGGAGCTGTTTTTT
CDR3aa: CASSDVAGELFF

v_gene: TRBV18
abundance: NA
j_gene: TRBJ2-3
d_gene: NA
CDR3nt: TGTGCCAGCTCACCAAGGGCCTACACAGATACGCAGTATTTT
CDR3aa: CASSPRAYTDTQYF

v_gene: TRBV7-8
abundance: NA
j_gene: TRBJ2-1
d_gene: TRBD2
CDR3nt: TGTGCCAGCAGCCCCCCCGGGACTAGCGGGAACAATGAGCAGTTCTTC
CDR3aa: CASSPPGTSGNNEQFF

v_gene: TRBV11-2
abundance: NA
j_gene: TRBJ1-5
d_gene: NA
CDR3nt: TGTGCCAGCAGCCCGAGAGAGCCCCAGCATTTT
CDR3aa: CASSPREPQHF

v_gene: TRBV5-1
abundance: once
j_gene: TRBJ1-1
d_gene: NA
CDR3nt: TGCGCCAGCAGCTTGGGGGAATCCGGGACGGTGAACACTGAAGCTTTCTTT
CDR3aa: CASSLGESGTVNTEAFF

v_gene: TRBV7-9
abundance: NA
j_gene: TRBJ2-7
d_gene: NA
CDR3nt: TGTGCCAGCAGCCCTGCGGACTATCCCCAGTACTTC
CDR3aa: CASSPADYPQYF

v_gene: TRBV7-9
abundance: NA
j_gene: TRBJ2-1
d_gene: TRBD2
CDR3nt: TGTGCCAGCAGCCAAGCGGGAGGGCCACCCTCCTACAATGAGCAGTTCTTC
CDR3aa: CASSQAGGPPSYNEQFF

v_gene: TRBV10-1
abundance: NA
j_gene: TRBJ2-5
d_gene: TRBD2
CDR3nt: TGCGCCAGCAATCGGACTAGCGGGAGGGCCCTCCAAGAGACCCAGTACTTC
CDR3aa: CASNRTSGRALQETQYF

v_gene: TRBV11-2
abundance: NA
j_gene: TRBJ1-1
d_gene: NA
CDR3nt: TGTGCCAGCAGCTTACTGGTGAGCACTGAAGCTTTCTTT
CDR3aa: CASSLLVSTEAFF

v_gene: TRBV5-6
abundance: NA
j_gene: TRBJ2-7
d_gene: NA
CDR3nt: TGTGCCAGCAGCTTGAACCGGATTTACGAGCAGTACTTC
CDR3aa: CASSLNRIYEQYF

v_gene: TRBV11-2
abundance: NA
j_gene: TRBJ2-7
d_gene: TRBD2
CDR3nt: TGTGCCAGCAGCCCGGTAGCGGGAGAACTCTACGAGCAGTACTTC
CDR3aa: CASSPVAGELYEQYF

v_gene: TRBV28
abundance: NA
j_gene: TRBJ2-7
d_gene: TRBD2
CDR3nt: TGTGCCAGCAGTTTAAGCGGGAGGTTCTACGAGCAGTACTTC
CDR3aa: CASSLSGRFYEQYF

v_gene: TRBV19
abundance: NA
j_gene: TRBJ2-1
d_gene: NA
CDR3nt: TGTGCCAGTGGGCAGGGCTACAATGAGCAGTTCTTC
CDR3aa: CASGQGYNEQFF

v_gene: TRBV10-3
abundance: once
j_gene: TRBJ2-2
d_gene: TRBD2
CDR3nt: TGTGCCATCAGTCCCATCCCTAGCGGTAATATCGCGAACACCGGGGAGCTGTTTTTT
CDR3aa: CAISPIPSGNIANTGELFF

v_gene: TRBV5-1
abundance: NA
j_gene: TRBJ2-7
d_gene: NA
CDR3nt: TGCGCCAGCAGCTTGGGTTCAGGGGTCCGGTACGAGCAGTACTTC
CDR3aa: CASSLGSGVRYEQYF

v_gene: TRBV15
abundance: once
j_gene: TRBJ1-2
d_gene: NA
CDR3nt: TGTGCCACCAGCAGATTAAATTCAGACAGTCGCTATGGCTACACCTTC
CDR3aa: CATSRLNSDSRYGYTF

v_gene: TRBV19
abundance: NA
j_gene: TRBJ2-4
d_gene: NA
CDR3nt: TGTGCCAGTAGTATAGATTGGACAGCGCGAGTCATTCAGTACTTC
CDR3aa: CASSIDWTARVIQYF

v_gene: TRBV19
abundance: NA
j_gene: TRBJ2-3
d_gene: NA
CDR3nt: TGTGCCAGTAGTAGGTCGGGGGGCACAGATACGCAGTATTTT
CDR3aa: CASSRSGGTDTQYF

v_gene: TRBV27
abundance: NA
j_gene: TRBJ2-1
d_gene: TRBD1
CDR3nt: TGTGCCAGCAGTTTCCTTCAGGGGGAGAGCTCCTACAATGAGCAGTTCTTC
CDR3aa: CASSFLQGESSYNEQFF

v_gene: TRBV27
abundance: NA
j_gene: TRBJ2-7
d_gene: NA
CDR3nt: TGTGCCAGCAGTTTTGGGGGCGGGGAGCAGTACTTC
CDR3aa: CASSFGGGEQYF

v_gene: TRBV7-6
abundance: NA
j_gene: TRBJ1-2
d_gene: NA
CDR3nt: TGTGCCAGCAGCTTAGAGTATTTGTATGGCTACACCTTC
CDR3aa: CASSLEYLYGYTF

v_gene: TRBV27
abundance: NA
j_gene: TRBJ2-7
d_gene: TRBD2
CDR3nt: TGTGCCAGCAGTGAAGGGACTAGCGGGATAAGTGAGCAGTACTTC
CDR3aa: CASSEGTSGISEQYF

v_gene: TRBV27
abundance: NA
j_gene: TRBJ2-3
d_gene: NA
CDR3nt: TGTGCCAGCAGTCTACTCCATCCGGACCCCGGGGCTTCTACAGATACGCAGTATTTT
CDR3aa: CASSLLHPDPGASTDTQYF

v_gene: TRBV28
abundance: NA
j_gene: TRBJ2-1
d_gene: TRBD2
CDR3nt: TGTGCCACCAGGACTAGCGGGAACGATGAGCAGTTCTTC
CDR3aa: CATRTSGNDEQFF

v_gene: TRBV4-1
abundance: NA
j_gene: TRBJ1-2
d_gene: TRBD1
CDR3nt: TGCGCCAGCAGCCAAACGACAGGGTTTGACTATGGCTACACCTTC
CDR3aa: CASSQTTGFDYGYTF

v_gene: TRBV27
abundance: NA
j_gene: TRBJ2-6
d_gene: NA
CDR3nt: TGTGCCAGCAGTTTCCTTCCCTCTGGGGCCAACGTCCTGACTTTC
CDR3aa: CASSFLPSGANVLTF

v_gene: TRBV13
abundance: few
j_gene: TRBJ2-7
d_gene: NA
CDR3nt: TGTGCCAGCAGCTTGGCGGCAGGTCACGAGCAGTACTTC
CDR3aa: CASSLAAGHEQYF

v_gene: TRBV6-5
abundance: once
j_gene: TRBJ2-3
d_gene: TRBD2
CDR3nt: TGTGCCAGCAGTTCTGAAGCGGGAGGTAGCACAGATACGCAGTATTTT
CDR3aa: CASSSEAGGSTDTQYF

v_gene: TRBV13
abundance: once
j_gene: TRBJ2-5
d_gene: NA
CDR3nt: TGTGCCAGCAGCTGGACCGAAGTACAAGAGACCCAGTACTTC
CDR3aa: CASSWTEVQETQYF

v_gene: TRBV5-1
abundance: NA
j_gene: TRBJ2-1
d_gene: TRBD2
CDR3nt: TGCGCCAGCAGCTTGGCGGGCTTAGCGGGAGTTAATGAGCAGTTCTTC
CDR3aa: CASSLAGLAGVNEQFF

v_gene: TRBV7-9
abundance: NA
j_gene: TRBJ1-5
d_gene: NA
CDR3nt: TGTGCCAGCAGCTTAGGGCAAGACAATCAGCCCCAGCATTTT
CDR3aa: CASSLGQDNQPQHF

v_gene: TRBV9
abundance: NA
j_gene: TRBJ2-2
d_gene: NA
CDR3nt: TGTGCCAGCAGCGATTTGAGGGGAAACACCGGGGAGCTGTTTTTT
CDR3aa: CASSDLRGNTGELFF

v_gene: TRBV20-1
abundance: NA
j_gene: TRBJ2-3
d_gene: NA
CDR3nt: TGCAGTGCTAGAGGTCTCGCGCAGTATTTT
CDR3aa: CSARGLAQYF

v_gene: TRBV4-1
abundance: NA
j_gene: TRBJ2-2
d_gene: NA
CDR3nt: TGCGCCAGCGGGAATGGCGGGGAGCTGTTTTTT
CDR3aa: CASGNGGELFF

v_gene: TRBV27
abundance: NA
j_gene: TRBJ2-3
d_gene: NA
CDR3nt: TGTGCCAGCAGTTTAGCCGGGAACCTAGATACGCAGTATTTT
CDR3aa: CASSLAGNLDTQYF

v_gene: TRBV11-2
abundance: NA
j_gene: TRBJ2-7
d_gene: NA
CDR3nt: TGTGCCAGCAGCCCCGGGCCGTACTCCTACGAGCAGTACTTC
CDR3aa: CASSPGPYSYEQYF

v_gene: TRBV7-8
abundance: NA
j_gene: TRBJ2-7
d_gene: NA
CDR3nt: TGTGCCAGCAGCTCTCATAGTGGCCCTGGGAACGAGCAGTACTTC
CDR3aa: CASSSHSGPGNEQYF

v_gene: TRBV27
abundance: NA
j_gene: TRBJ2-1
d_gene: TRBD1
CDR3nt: TGTGCCAGCAGTTGGGGACAGTACAATGAGCAGTTCTTC
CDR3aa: CASSWGQYNEQFF

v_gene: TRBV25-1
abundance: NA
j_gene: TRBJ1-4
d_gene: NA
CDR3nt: TGTGCCAGCAGTGAGGGGGCTAATGAAAAACTGTTTTTT
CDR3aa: CASSEGANEKLFF

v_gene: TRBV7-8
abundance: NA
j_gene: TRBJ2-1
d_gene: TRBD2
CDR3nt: TGTGCCAGCAGCCCCCTGGGACTAGCGAGTTACGAGCAGTTCTTC
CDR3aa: CASSPLGLASYEQFF